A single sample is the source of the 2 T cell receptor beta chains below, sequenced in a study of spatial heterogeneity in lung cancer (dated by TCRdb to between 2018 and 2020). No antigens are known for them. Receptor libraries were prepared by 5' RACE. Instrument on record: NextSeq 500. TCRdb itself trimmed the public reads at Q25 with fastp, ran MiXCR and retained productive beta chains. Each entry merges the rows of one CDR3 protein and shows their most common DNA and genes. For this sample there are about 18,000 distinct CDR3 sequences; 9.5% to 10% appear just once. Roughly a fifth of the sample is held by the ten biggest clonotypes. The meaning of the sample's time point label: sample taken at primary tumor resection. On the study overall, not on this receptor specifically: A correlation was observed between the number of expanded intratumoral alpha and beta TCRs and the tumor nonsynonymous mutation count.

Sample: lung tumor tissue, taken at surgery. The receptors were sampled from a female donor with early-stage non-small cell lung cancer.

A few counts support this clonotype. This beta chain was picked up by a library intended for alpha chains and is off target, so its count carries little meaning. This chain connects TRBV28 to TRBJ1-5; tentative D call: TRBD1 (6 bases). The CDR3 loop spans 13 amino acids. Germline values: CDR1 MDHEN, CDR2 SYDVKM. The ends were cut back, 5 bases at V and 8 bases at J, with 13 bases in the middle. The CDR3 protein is CASSREGQKPQHF. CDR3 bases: TGTGCCAGCAGTCGAGAAGGACAGAAGCCCCAGCATTTT.

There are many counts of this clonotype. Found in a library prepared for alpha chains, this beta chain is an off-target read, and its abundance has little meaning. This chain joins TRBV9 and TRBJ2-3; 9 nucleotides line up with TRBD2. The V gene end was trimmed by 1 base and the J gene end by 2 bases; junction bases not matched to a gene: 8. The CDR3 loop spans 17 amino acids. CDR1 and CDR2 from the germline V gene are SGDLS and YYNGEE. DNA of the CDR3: TGTGCCAGCAGCGTAAGAGGGGCGGGGGGGACCACAGATACGCAGTATTTT. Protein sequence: CASSVRGAGGTTDTQYF.